The clone carrying this TCR beta chain was observed a handful of times. Its matching antigen is unknown. These data are taken from a study of T cell repertoires in cytomegalovirus infection. On the study more broadly: Public TCR beta signature analysis indicated the presence of both CMV infection and matching HLA type.

TCRdb redid the calling of the reads with MiXCR, one entry per CDR3 protein. The profile covers around 500,000 distinct CDR3 sequences, with about two fifths appearing a single time and 40% to 50% taken by the ten largest. CDR1 is MNHEY, CDR2 SVGEGT, per germline. V lost 3 bases to trimming and J lost 3 bases, with 9 bases between them. This CDR3 region has 14 residues. General observations from the study: People with CMV and the relevant HLA were identified by cumulative public TCR beta family frequency.

This receptor was identified in a human donor in good health (CMV status not recorded). Some clones in this sample may be carry-over from other donors' samples. Sequencing was performed on cultured PBMCs, taken from culture after CMV antigen stimulation. The chain has TRBV6-2 or TRBV6-3 and TRBJ1-5; D remains unclear. CDR3 residues: CASSYREVNQPQHF. The CDR3 DNA sequence: TGTGCCAGCAGTTATCGGGAGGTCAATCAGCCCCAGCATTTT.